This T cell receptor (beta chain) came from a study of blood T cell repertoires in COVID-19. Study-level information: The study drew acute and convalescent COVID-19 samples from the United States, Italy and Spain.

Trimming took off 4 bases at V and 5 bases at J, with 14 bases between the two ends. Germline V gene sequence: CDR1 SQVTM, CDR2 ANQGSEA. This CDR3 contains 13 residues. Authors' analysis steps: Nucleated cell number was recorded as an estimate derived from reference gene primer amplification. The protocol was immunoSEQ multiplex PCR, while the TCRdb copy is restricted to in-frame clones and leaves out a portion. V and J calls plus clone size are reproduced from that table; the DNA served to infer D and trimming. The sample lists fewer than 700,000 clones, approximately 88% seen once, with roughly 7.4% in the top ten. This clone was seen more than once but under ten times.

The sequenced sample consisted of peripheral blood. The TCR sequence derives from a woman in her fifties or sixties with COVID-19, enrolled during active disease. The V call is TRBV29-1, the J call TRBJ1-2; D may be TRBD1 (5 bases). The CDR3 DNA follows: TGCAGCGTTGCCGCGGGGGTTGGGTATGGCTACACCTTC. It translates to CSVAAGVGYGYTF.